The sequence of this T cell receptor beta chain was determined in a study of neurological immune-mediated disorders. Study-wide points: Expanded clones shared no CDR3 amino acid sequences across subjects, suggesting private repertoires in all groups.

This clonotype was counted many times. The antigen is unknown. Specified time point: longitudinal time-point 2. Individuals who volunteered at a blood bank located in Maryland, USA, made up the group of healthy controls. 5'RACE with 10-nucleotide random UMIs generated the cDNA. TCRdb used MiXCR to reprocess the 5' RACE reads, holding one entry per CDR3 protein. This sample has roughly 34,000 distinct CDR3 sequences, with 10% to 15% found just once. This CDR3 has 15 amino acids. The germline V gene has CDR1 SGDLS and CDR2 YYNGEE. Trimming removed 0 bases at V and 2 bases at J, with 11 bases between. This receptor was taken from a woman in her thirties or forties in good health. This sequence joins TRBV9 and TRBJ2-5, with a weak D call TRBD2 (5 bases). The sample taken for sequencing was PBMCs. The CDR3 reads CASSVGGGPQETQYF. CDR3 sequence (DNA): TGTGCCAGCAGCGTAGGCGGCGGGCCACAAGAGACCCAGTACTTC.